This T cell receptor beta chain was captured in a study of regulatory T cells in long-lasting Graves disease. Whole-study context: Antithyroid drugs had been taken under 3 months by newly diagnosed Graves' patients.

For TCR beta, libraries came from iRepertoire HTBI primers and Arm-PCR of CDR3 regions. TCRdb fed the multiplex PCR reads into MiXCR, producing one record per CDR3 protein. The sample records 360,000 or so distinct CDR3 sequences, about 16% being singletons. Germline CDR1 DFQATT, CDR2 SNEGSKA (reference sequence). CDR3 length: 13 residues. Documented time point: newly diagnosed GD, antithyroid drugs for less than 3 months. Extracted RNA from PBMCs served as the source of the TCR library. This clonotype was counted between two and nine times. This may arise from a read error, as a much more abundant clone is one base away. The sample also formed part of further work on T cells in Graves' hyperthyroidism and ophthalmopathy.

The TCR sequence derives from a woman between 18 and 29 years old with Graves disease. The V gene is TRBV20-1, the J gene TRBJ2-7; no definite D call. The source was peripheral blood mononuclear cells (PBMCs), collected at new diagnosis, from a patient treated with antithyroid drugs. CDR3 residues: CSVGAPATYKQYF. In nucleotides, the CDR3 is TGCAGTGTTGGAGCGCCCGCCACCTACAAGCAGTACTTC.